The 10 T cell receptor beta chains given below trace back to one sample, sequenced in a study of blood T cell repertoires in COVID-19. The repertoire was sequenced with immunoSEQ multiplex PCR; TCRdb's copy has only in-frame clones and lacks some. This table holds 110,000 to 150,000 clones, 65% to 85% found once. Material for sequencing was peripheral blood. The receptor set was obtained from a man aged 50 to 59 with active or convalescent COVID-19.

This chain joins TRBV27 and TRBJ2-2, with D unclear. V was cut by 4 bases and J by 3 bases, with 15 bases left in between. CDR1 and CDR2 (germline): MNHEY, SMNVEV (reference sequence). This CDR3 has 16 residues. The CDR3 region has the DNA TGTGCCAGCAGTTCAGACCAGAGGAGTCACACCGGGGAGCTGTTTTTT. Amino acid sequence: CASSSDQRSHTGELFF.

In its sample, this clone was seen once. The chain is built from TRBV19 and TRBJ1-5, with a weak D call TRBD1 (5 bases). The CDR3 has 15 residues. Germline-derived CDR1 and CDR2 are LNHDA and SQIVND (reference sequence). V lost 7 bases and J lost 5, with 18 bases in between. For the CDR3, the DNA is TGTGCCAGTAAGGAGGGGTGGGTCGAACATCAGCCCCAGCATTTT. It translates to CASKEGWVEHQPQHF.

V and J are TRBV11-1 and TRBJ2-1; 8 nucleotides line up with TRBD2. J gave up 5 bases and V 4 bases, and 4 bases lay outside the gene matches. The CDR3 loop spans 14 amino acids. Germline lookup yields CDR1 SGHAT and CDR2 FQDESV (reference sequence). The CDR3 sequence: CASSYSGNNNEQFF. The CDR3 coding sequence is TGTGCCAGCAGCTATAGCGGGAACAACAATGAGCAGTTCTTC.

This clone was counted a single time. CDR3 bases: TGTGCCAGCAGCTTACAGGGTAACGAGCAGTACTTC. Translated: CASSLQGNEQYF. The chain couples TRBV7-6 to TRBJ2-7; D may be TRBD1 (5 bases). The CDR3 contains 12 residues. V lost 2 bases and J 5 bases, leaving 7 bases between the germline ends. Per germline, CDR1 SGHVS and CDR2 FNYEAQ.

V gene TRBV12-3 or TRBV12-4 combines with J gene TRBJ1-1; 7 bases map to TRBD1. J gave up 10 bases and V 5 bases, and 4 bases lay outside the gene matches. This CDR3 is built from 11 residues. CDR3 sequence: CASSLTGRAFF. CDR3 nucleotides: TGTGCCAGCAGTCTGACAGGGCGAGCTTTCTTT.

The chain is built from TRBV27 and TRBJ1-2, with D possibly TRBD1 on 5 matching bases. The CDR3 length is 14 residues. Looked up from germline, CDR1 is MNHEY and CDR2 is SMNVEV (reference sequence). Trimming removed 6 bases from V and 4 bases from J, with 15 bases in between. CDR3 in amino acids: CASRPGVMGYGYTF. The DNA of the CDR3 is TGTGCCAGCAGGCCGGGGGTAATGGGCTATGGCTACACCTTC.

CDR3 DNA sequence: TGTGCCAGTATGACAGGGATAACCTACGAGCAGTACTTC. It codes for CASMTGITYEQYF. The gene calls are TRBV2 and TRBJ2-7; 7 positions match TRBD1. With 9 bases clipped from V and 2 bases from J, the junction kept 7 bases outside the gene matches. CDR3 length equals 13 residues. Germline loops: CDR1 SNHLY, CDR2 FYNNEI.

The chain uses TRBV24-1 and TRBJ2-1; 9 positions agree with TRBD1. The CDR3 totals 15 residues. The V gene's germline CDR1 is KGHDR and CDR2 SFDVKD. J lost 5 bases, V lost 1 base, and 2 bases had no gene match. CDR3 sequence reads: CATSDFTGGHNEQFF. Here the CDR3 DNA reads TGTGCCACCAGTGATTTTACAGGGGGCCACAATGAGCAGTTCTTC.

The CDR3 DNA follows: TGTGCCAGCAGTTACTCGAAGGCGGAACATGGCTACACCTTC. Its translation is CASSYSKAEHGYTF. This chain joins TRBV6-6 and TRBJ1-2; D gene unclear. Germline lookup yields CDR1 MNHNY and CDR2 SVGAGI (reference sequence). Trimming pared 0 bases from V and 6 bases from J, leaving 11 bases between. The CDR3 totals 14 residues.

This chain connects TRBV5-1 to TRBJ2-2; TRBD1 is a possible D gene (7 bases). CDR1 and CDR2 from the germline V gene are SGHRS and YFSETQ. The germline V and J ends were trimmed by 0 bases and 6 bases, with 12 bases remaining between them. CDR3 length: 15 amino acids. The DNA for the CDR3 is TGCGCCAGCAGCTTGGACAGGGGAGGCTCCGGGGAGCTGTTTTTT. It encodes CASSLDRGGSGELFF.